This TCR beta chain emerged from a study of blood T cell repertoires in COVID-19. Libraries were prepared by immunoSEQ multiplex PCR; TCRdb keeps only in-frame clonotypes and omits some of them. This sample has 100,000 to 150,000 clones, with around 86% found just once. The origin of this receptor is a woman aged 70-85 years with COVID-19, enrolled during active disease. The sequencing sample was made of peripheral blood.

The CDR3: CASSSSRGSSQETQYF. The CDR3, as DNA: TGTGCCAGCAGTTCTTCCAGGGGGAGCTCCCAAGAGACCCAGTACTTC. This rearrangement joins TRBV28 to TRBJ2-5, with TRBD1 matching over 7 bases. Trimming cost V 4 bases and J 1 base; bases outside gene matches: 9. Looked up from germline, CDR1 is MDHEN and CDR2 is SYDVKM. This CDR3 has 16 residues.